The 22 T cell receptor beta chains in this list originate from one sample, sequenced in a study of blood T cell repertoires in COVID-19. Produced via immunoSEQ multiplex PCR; TCRdb's table is partial and in-frame only. This table holds some 320,000 clones, about nine tenths found once. The sample consisted of PBMCs or T cells enriched from blood (not recorded which). These receptors were collected from a man in his fifties or sixties who had recovered from COVID-19.

DNA for the CDR3: TGTGCCACCAGTCCCAAGCGGACTAGCGGGCCCGTAAGCACAGATACGCAGTATTTT. It is translated as CATSPKRTSGPVSTDTQYF. The V and J genes are TRBV24-1 and TRBJ2-3, with 11 nucleotides matching TRBD2. Per the germline V gene, CDR1 is KGHDR and CDR2 is SFDVKD. This CDR3 contains 19 residues. The V segment lost 6 bases and the J segment 0 bases; nucleotides outside the gene matches: 13.

The rearrangement joins TRBV14 to TRBJ2-7, with 11 bases fitting TRBD1. Germline CDR1 is SGHDN and CDR2 is FVKESK. V shed 4 bases and J 5 bases; nucleotides not matched to a gene: 10. The CDR3 runs 16 residues. CDR3 loop: CASSLAGQGVSNEQYF. The DNA of the CDR3 is TGTGCCAGCAGCCTAGCGGGACAGGGGGTTTCCAACGAGCAGTACTTC. The full variable domain, its missing parts supplied by reference TRBV14 and TRBJ2-7, is EAGVTQFPSHSVIEKGQTVTLRCDPISGHDNLYWYRRVMGKEIKFLLHFVKESKQDESGMPNNRFLAERTGGTYSTLKVQPAELEDSGVYFCASSLAGQGVSNEQYFGPGTRLTVT.

The chain couples TRBV19 to TRBJ1-1; tentatively, D is TRBD1 (5 bases). In germline, CDR1 is LNHDA, CDR2 SQIVND (reference sequence). The CDR3 has 14 residues. V gave up 6 bases and J gave up 0 bases, with 11 bases separating them. In nucleotides, the CDR3 is TGTGCCAGTAGCCGGGGGGATTTGAACACTGAAGCTTTCTTT. The encoded protein is CASSRGDLNTEAFF.

The chain recombines TRBV4-2 with TRBJ2-2; TRBD2 matches 7 bases. CDR3 size: 17 residues. Unmatched junction bases numbered 8, after V lost 1 base and J lost 3 bases. In germline, CDR1 is LGHNA, CDR2 YNFKEQ. For the CDR3, the DNA is TGTGCCAGCAGCCAAGTGGGAGCGGGATACTACACCGGGGAGCTGTTTTTT. It encodes CASSQVGAGYYTGELFF.

The genes are TRBV9 and TRBJ1-1; possible D gene TRBD1, 6 bases. This CDR3 spans 13 amino acids. V dropped 4 bases and J dropped 4 bases, with 11 bases sitting between them. Germline V gives CDR1 SGDLS, CDR2 YYNGEE. The CDR3 sequence is CASSPQGPTEAFF. CDR3 coding DNA: TGTGCCAGCAGCCCACAGGGTCCCACTGAAGCTTTCTTT.

The CDR3 sequence: CASSEGFSGRAYEQYF. The CDR3 DNA reads as TGTGCCAGCAGTGAAGGCTTCAGCGGGAGGGCCTACGAGCAGTACTTC. The chain recombines TRBV6-1 with TRBJ2-7, with 10 nucleotides matching TRBD2. The CDR3 spans 16 residues. CDR1 and CDR2 (germline): MNHNS, SASEGT. Germline trimming cut 1 base from V and 2 bases from J; bases unmatched to any gene: 5.

The J gene is TRBJ1-2, the V gene TRBV5-1; no clear D. The germline V gene encodes CDR1 SGHRS and CDR2 YFSETQ. Trimming removed 2 bases at V and 5 bases at J, with 13 bases between. The CDR3 runs to 14 residues. CDR3 DNA: TGCGCCAGCAGCTTAACCCCAGTCTCGTATGGCTACACCTTC. It specifies CASSLTPVSYGYTF.

This clone was detected once. The J gene is TRBJ2-7, the V gene TRBV5-1, with TRBD1 as a possible D gene (6 bases). Trimming took 0 bases from V and 1 from J, leaving 14 bases between them. The germline V gene encodes CDR1 SGHRS and CDR2 YFSETQ. This CDR3 is built from 16 residues. CDR3 residues: CASSLGAGDLSYEQYF. The CDR3, as DNA: TGCGCCAGCAGCTTGGGGGCAGGGGACCTATCCTACGAGCAGTACTTC.

The chain joins TRBV28 to TRBJ2-4; 7 bases fit TRBD1. The V gene's germline CDR1 is MDHEN and CDR2 SYDVKM. The CDR3 has 23 amino acids. The junction had 31 bases not matched to a gene; V was cut back by 6 bases and J by 2 bases. The DNA of the CDR3 is TGTGCCAGCAGCCCCGCGTTTGGTTTAAGGCCACCGGACAGACAGGGTTCCAAAAACATTCAGTACTTC. It encodes CASSPAFGLRPPDRQGSKNIQYF.

V and J are TRBV2 and TRBJ1-1, with D unclear. Trimming pared 0 bases from V and 5 bases from J, leaving 4 bases between. Germline loops: CDR1 SNHLY, CDR2 FYNNEI. The CDR3 spans 12 residues. This CDR3 is CASSEARTEAFF. As DNA, the CDR3 is TGTGCCAGCAGTGAAGCGCGGACTGAAGCTTTCTTT.

This chain connects TRBV24-1 to TRBJ2-2; a weak D match, TRBD1 (5 bases). V was cut by 1 base and J by 4 bases, with 12 bases left in between. Germline V CDR1 and CDR2: KGHDR, SFDVKD. This CDR3 is built from 16 residues. The CDR3 bases are TGTGCCACCAGTGATTTCTTGACAGATTTCACCGGGGAGCTGTTTTTT. Residues: CATSDFLTDFTGELFF.

The J gene is TRBJ1-3, the V gene TRBV18, with unresolved D. From germline, CDR1 is KGHSH and CDR2 LQKENI. There are 20 residues in the CDR3. V lost 3 bases to trimming and J lost 0 bases, with 24 bases between them. The CDR3 reads CASSPFQANWPTASGNTIYF. CDR3 DNA: TGTGCCAGCTCACCCTTCCAGGCTAACTGGCCTACCGCCTCTGGAAACACCATATATTTT.

This chain connects TRBV14 to TRBJ2-5; D might be TRBD1 (5 bases). The V gene lost 4 bases and the J gene lost 2 bases, with 17 bases spanning the gap. The germline V gene encodes CDR1 SGHDN and CDR2 FVKESK. This CDR3 has 16 residues. CDR3 in amino acids: CASSRPRSGYQETQYF. The CDR3, as DNA: TGTGCCAGCAGCCGGCCGAGGTCAGGGTATCAAGAGACCCAGTACTTC.

This sequence joins TRBV4-3 and TRBJ2-5, with 9 bases identical to TRBD1. J lost 7 bases, V lost 0 bases, and 21 bases had no gene match. Germline-derived CDR1 and CDR2 are LGHNA and YSLEER. This CDR3 is 20 amino acids long. CDR3 sequence: CASSQDLPPAGTGFGVTQYF. The CDR3 region has the DNA TGCGCCAGCAGCCAAGACCTTCCCCCCGCCGGGACAGGGTTTGGAGTGACCCAGTACTTC.

V gene TRBV12-5 combines with J gene TRBJ2-3, with 12 bases lining up with TRBD2. CDR1 is LGHNT, CDR2 FRNRAP, per germline. CDR3 length: 18 residues. The J segment lost 0 bases and the V segment lost 5 bases, leaving 9 bases of the junction unmatched. This chain's CDR3 is CASGPGTSGRTSTDTQYF. The CDR3 DNA is TGTGCTAGTGGTCCCGGTACTAGCGGGAGGACTAGCACAGATACGCAGTATTTT.

The chain couples TRBV5-1 to TRBJ1-2; perhaps TRBD1 as D (6 bases). Germline V lookup: CDR1 SGHRS, CDR2 YFSETQ. The CDR3 loop spans 14 amino acids. Trimming removed 7 bases at V and 6 bases at J, with 19 bases between. The DNA for the CDR3 is TGCGCCAGCGGCAGAGCGGGGGGCGGGGATGGCTACACCTTC. This translates into CASGRAGGGDGYTF. The full variable domain, in which reference TRBV5-1 and TRBJ1-2 provide the parts outside the CDR3, is KAGVTQTPRYLIKTRGQQVTLSCSPISGHRSVSWYQQTPGQGLQFLFEYFSETQRNKGNFPGRFSGRQFSNSRSEMNVSTLELGDSALYLCASGRAGGGDGYTFGSGTRLTVV.

The chain couples TRBV11-2 to TRBJ2-5; D possibly corresponds to TRBD1 (5 bases). The V and J ends lost 5 bases and 5 bases respectively, with 18 bases between them. This CDR3 is 15 amino acids long. Germline V CDR1 and CDR2: SGHAT, FQNNGV. The CDR3 DNA reads as TGTGCCAGCAGCCTTATGCAAGGGGTCTTCGAGACCCAGTACTTC. Amino acids: CASSLMQGVFETQYF.

Here the CDR3 DNA reads TGTGCCAGCTCACCCCCCAGTTACGAGCAGTACTTC. It yields the protein CASSPPSYEQYF. The chain uses TRBV18 and TRBJ2-7; D unclear. Germline CDR1 KGHSH, CDR2 LQKENI. This CDR3 has 12 amino acids. V was cut by 3 bases and J by 4 bases, with 7 bases left in between. The whole variable domain, filled in from reference TRBV18 and TRBJ2-7, reads NAGVMQNPRHLVRRRGQEARLRCSPMKGHSHVYWYRQLPEEGLKFMVYLQKENIIDESGMPKERFSAEFPKEGPSILRIQQVVRGDSAAYFCASSPPSYEQYFGPGTRLTVT.

This chain links TRBV5-4 with TRBJ2-5; D is perhaps TRBD1 (5 bases). The CDR3 loop spans 14 amino acids. Trimming cost V 3 bases and J 0 bases, with 9 bases left between them. CDR1 and CDR2 (germline): SGHNT, YYREEE (reference sequence). The CDR3 DNA sequence: TGTGCCAGCAGCTCAACAGGTCACCAAGAGACCCAGTACTTC. It specifies CASSSTGHQETQYF.

The CDR3 spells CASSRLAGENYNEQFF. Written as DNA, the CDR3 is TGTGCCAGCAGTAGGCTAGCGGGAGAAAACTACAATGAGCAGTTCTTC. The rearrangement uses TRBV28 and TRBJ2-1, with 10 bases lining up with TRBD2. After removal of 5 bases from V and 3 bases from J, the junction contained 7 bases not matched to a gene. The length of the CDR3 is 16 residues. Germline V gene data show CDR1 as MDHEN and CDR2 as SYDVKM.

V usage is TRBV10-3 and J usage is TRBJ1-2, with TRBD1 matching 9 bases. Germline V gives CDR1 ENHRY, CDR2 SYGVKD. The CDR3 has 12 residues. Trimming cost V 10 bases and J 6 bases; bases outside gene matches: 6. The CDR3, as DNA: TGTGCCACCAGGACAGGGGAGAATGGCTACACCTTC. Translating it yields CATRTGENGYTF.

The chain is built from TRBV5-1 and TRBJ2-7; a possible D gene is TRBD2 (5 bases). Germline values: CDR1 SGHRS, CDR2 YFSETQ. This CDR3 spans 15 amino acids. V was pared by 6 bases and J by 5 bases, with 21 bases between. The CDR3 region has the DNA TGCGCCAGCACGGTCGGAGGCCCCGGACCCCACGAGCAGTACTTC. Its translation: CASTVGGPGPHEQYF. Looking up the rest from reference TRBV5-1 and TRBJ2-7 gives the full variable domain: KAGVTQTPRYLIKTRGQQVTLSCSPISGHRSVSWYQQTPGQGLQFLFEYFSETQRNKGNFPGRFSGRQFSNSRSEMNVSTLELGDSALYLCASTVGGPGPHEQYFGPGTRLTVT.